Each of the 16 T cell receptor beta chains below was sequenced from the same sample in a study of T cells after yellow fever vaccination. TCRdb redid the calling of the 5' RACE reads with MiXCR, one entry per CDR3 protein. The table has around 160,000 distinct CDR3 sequences, around 7.3% seen once; the top ten hold 2.5% to 3%. The input for sequencing was CD4+ T cells sorted from PBMCs, taken less than 6 days after the first yellow fever vaccination. Receptor source: a man aged 18 to 30 who received the YFV17D yellow fever vaccine.

This clonotype was seen more than once but under ten times. The genes are TRBV20-1 and TRBJ2-2; the D call may be TRBD1 or TRBD2 (5 bases each). This CDR3 is built from 13 residues. Germline loops: CDR1 DFQATT, CDR2 SNEGSKA (reference sequence). The CDR3 sequence is CSGTGTLPGELFF. DNA for the CDR3: TGCAGCGGAACCGGGACCCTCCCCGGGGAGCTGTTTTTT.

Only a few counts were recorded for this clonotype. V gene TRBV6-1 combines with J gene TRBJ2-1, with a weak D call TRBD1 (6 bases). Trimming pared 3 bases from V and 2 bases from J, leaving 17 bases between. Germline assignment: CDR1 MNHNS and CDR2 SASEGT. This CDR3 contains 17 residues. The CDR3 DNA is TGTGCCAGCAGTGATAGACAGGCCAGGGCTACCTACAATGAGCAGTTCTTC. Its protein is CASSDRQARATYNEQFF.

This clonotype was counted ten times or more. The V gene is TRBV7-9, the J gene TRBJ2-5; 9 positions match TRBD2. This CDR3 region has 17 residues. The trim removed 1 base at V and 0 bases at J, leaving 6 bases unmatched. CDR1 is SEHNR, CDR2 FQNEAQ, per germline (reference sequence). CDR3 residues: CASSLGLAEGYQETQYF. The CDR3 nucleotides are TGTGCCAGCAGCTTAGGACTAGCGGAGGGGTACCAAGAGACCCAGTACTTC.

In its sample, this clonotype was seen many times. V is TRBV12-3 or TRBV12-4 and J is TRBJ1-1; D gene uncertain. The CDR3 extends over 14 amino acids. Trimming took 4 bases from V and 0 from J, leaving 9 bases between them. Here the CDR3 reads CASSWRVMNTEAFF. DNA for the CDR3: TGTGCCAGCAGTTGGAGGGTCATGAACACTGAAGCTTTCTTT.

In its sample, this clonotype was seen many times. The chain recombines TRBV7-2 with TRBJ2-3, with D possibly matching TRBD2 (5 bases). The germline gives CDR1 SGHTA, CDR2 FQGNSA. The V end was cut by 1 base, the J end by 5 bases, with 19 bases between. CDR3 length: 17 residues. The CDR3 DNA follows: TGTGCCAGCAGCTTAGGGCTAGCAGCAACCTTGGGAGATACGCAGTATTTT. This sequence encodes CASSLGLAATLGDTQYF. The full variable domain, rest sourced from reference TRBV7-2 and TRBJ2-3, is GAGVSQSPSNKVTEKGKDVELRCDPISGHTALYWYRQSLGQGLEFLIYFQGNSAPDKSGLPSDRFSAERTGGSVSTLTIQRTQQEDSAVYLCASSLGLAATLGDTQYFGPGTRLTVL.

At least ten counts were recorded for this clonotype. The chain combines TRBV7-9 with TRBJ2-7; D not resolved. There are 15 residues in the CDR3. Germline-derived CDR1 and CDR2 are SEHNR and FQNEAQ (reference sequence). V dropped 5 bases and J dropped 5 bases, with 19 bases sitting between them. The DNA for the CDR3 is TGTGCCAGCAGCGAGAGAGGCTTCCCGTCCCACGAGCAGTACGTC. It specifies CASSERGFPSHEQYV.

The chain links TRBV18 to TRBJ1-5; unclear D gene. CDR3 length equals 13 residues. CDR1 KGHSH and CDR2 LQKENI come from the germline V gene. V lost 5 bases to trimming and J lost 7 bases, with 12 bases between them. In nucleotides, the CDR3 is TGTGCCAGCTCATCTGACATGTCACAGCCCCAGCATTTT. Translation gives CASSSDMSQPQHF.

This chain joins TRBV20-1 and TRBJ2-1; the match to TRBD1 covers 7 bases. Germline trimming cut 6 bases from V and 2 bases from J; bases unmatched to any gene: 7. This CDR3 has 14 amino acids. The germline V gene has CDR1 DFQATT and CDR2 SNEGSKA (reference sequence). The CDR3: CSASKGAPYNEQFF. The CDR3 DNA reads TGCAGTGCGAGCAAGGGGGCCCCCTACAATGAGCAGTTCTTC.

This clonotype showed up many times. V and J are TRBV6-5 and TRBJ1-1; 9 bases agree with TRBD1. J was trimmed by 6 bases and V by 4 bases; bases with no gene match: 9. Germline values: CDR1 MNHEY, CDR2 SVGAGI. CDR3 size: 15 residues. CDR3 DNA sequence: TGTGCCAGCAGTTCCCCACAGGGGGCAATATCTGAAGCTTTCTTT. Amino acids: CASSSPQGAISEAFF.

This sequence joins TRBV5-1 and TRBJ2-3; the match to TRBD2 covers 8 bases. The CDR3 extends over 16 amino acids. From germline, CDR1 is SGHRS and CDR2 YFSETQ. The V segment lost 6 bases and the J segment 2 bases; nucleotides outside the gene matches: 11. CDR3 residues: CASTTGGGGFTDTQYF. Here the CDR3 DNA reads TGCGCCAGCACCACGGGGGGGGGCGGATTCACAGATACGCAGTATTTT.

Ten or more counts support this clonotype. The V and J genes are TRBV18 and TRBJ2-1, with 7 positions matching TRBD2. The length of the CDR3 is 16 residues. The ends lost 3 bases at V and 0 bases at J; junction bases unmatched: 5. CDR1 and CDR2 from the germline V gene are KGHSH and LQKENI. The CDR3, as DNA: TGTGCCAGCTCACCCCGGTCGGGAGGCTCCTACAATGAGCAGTTCTTC. This translates into CASSPRSGGSYNEQFF.

This clonotype came up many times. The V gene is TRBV2, the J gene TRBJ1-5; D remains ambiguous. The V and J ends lost 3 bases and 4 bases respectively, with 7 bases between them. The CDR3 spans 13 residues. The germline V gene encodes CDR1 SNHLY and CDR2 FYNNEI. The CDR3 protein is CASSDERNQPQHF. CDR3 bases: TGTGCCAGCAGTGACGAGCGAAATCAGCCCCAGCATTTT. Combining the CDR3 with reference TRBV2 and TRBJ1-5 gives the whole variable domain EPEVTQTPSHQVTQMGQEVILRCVPISNHLYFYWYRQILGQKVEFLVSFYNNEISEKSEIFDDQFSVERPDGSNFTLKIRSTKLEDSAMYFCASSDERNQPQHFGDGTRLSIL.

The rearrangement joins TRBV12-3 or TRBV12-4 to TRBJ1-6; D call uncertain. Between the trimmed V and J ends, which lost 3 bases and 0 bases, there was a span of 6 bases. The length of the CDR3 is 15 residues. The CDR3 reads CASSLSSSYNSPLHF. The DNA for the CDR3 is TGTGCCAGCAGTTTGTCAAGCTCCTATAATTCACCCCTCCACTTT.

In regard to this clonotype: A much larger clonotype is one base distant, so this may be a read error. The chain carries TRBV28 and TRBJ2-2, with 8 nucleotides matching TRBD1. The CDR3 has 14 amino acids. Per the germline V gene, CDR1 is MDHEN and CDR2 is SYDVKM. V trimming: 8 bases; J trimming: 8 bases; junction bases outside the gene matches: 10. The CDR3 region has the DNA TGTGCCAGCCTTGGACAGGGAAGGAAAGGGGAGCTGTTTTTT. Protein sequence: CASLGQGRKGELFF.

The chain has TRBV20-1 and TRBJ2-3, with 7 nucleotides matching TRBD2. With 4 bases clipped from V and 8 bases from J, the junction kept 15 bases outside the gene matches. The CDR3 runs to 15 residues. Germline assignment: CDR1 DFQATT and CDR2 SNEGSKA (reference sequence). The CDR3 loop is CSAIEAALGGITQYF. CDR3 bases: TGCAGTGCTATAGAGGCGGCATTGGGGGGGATTACGCAGTATTTT.

The V call is TRBV28, the J call TRBJ1-1; D unresolved. There are 11 residues in the CDR3. CDR1 and CDR2 (germline): MDHEN, SYDVKM. The V end lost 9 bases, the J end lost 2 bases, and 7 bases lay between the germline ends. CDR3 loop: CASTLNTEAFF. The CDR3, as DNA: TGTGCCAGTACACTCAACACTGAAGCTTTCTTT.